The 18 T cell receptor beta chains below all came from one sample that was sequenced in a study of T-cell memory formation after mild COVID-19 (dated by TCRdb to the early 2020s). The protocol used for the library was 5' RACE. The data were produced on an Illumina NovaSeq 6000. TCRdb redid the processing of the public reads, applying fastp at Q25 and MiXCR, and retained in-frame beta chains. When rows share a CDR3 protein, they turn into one entry using the most common DNA and genes. This sample holds 260,000 or so distinct CDR3 sequences; over 15% were observed only once. The top ten clonotypes cover under 25% of the sample. Sequencing input: PBMCs or a T cell subset sorted from them (not recorded which). Receptors were obtained from a man between 18 and 35 years old who had mild COVID-19 (a few samples of this study predate the infection). The sample titles of this study are shuffled in the database, so cell type and time point are left out; the donor was told from shared clones.

The rearrangement uses TRBV2 and TRBJ1-5; D possibly corresponds to TRBD1 (5 bases). V dropped 7 bases and J dropped 11 bases, with 21 bases sitting between them. CDR1 is SNHLY and CDR2 is FYNNEI in the germline V gene. The CDR3 runs to 14 residues. In DNA form, the CDR3 reads TGTGCCAGCACGGGAAGGGCAGGGCTGGCAGCCCAGCATTTT. It codes for CASTGRAGLAAQHF.

This clonotype was seen more than once but under ten times. The chain employs TRBV15 and TRBJ2-7, with D possibly TRBD2 on 5 matching bases. The length of the CDR3 is 15 residues. Trimming removed 2 bases at V and 6 bases at J, with 17 bases between. The V gene's germline CDR1 is LNHNV and CDR2 YYDKDF (reference sequence). The CDR3 spells CATSRPGSSVFEQYV. DNA of the CDR3: TGTGCCACCAGCAGACCGGGATCAAGCGTTTTCGAGCAGTACGTC.

The chain joins TRBV11-1 to TRBJ2-1; weak D call: TRBD1 (6 bases). CDR1 SGHAT and CDR2 FQDESV come from the germline V gene (reference sequence). This CDR3 has 14 amino acids. V lost 4 bases, J lost 6 bases, and 13 bases lay in between. CDR3 DNA sequence: TGTGCCAGCAGCTCACAGGGTGGGGGCAATGAGCAGTTCTTC. Translation gives CASSSQGGGNEQFF. Full variable domain (remainder filled in from reference TRBV11-1 and TRBJ2-1): EAEVAQSPRYKITEKSQAVAFWCDPISGHATLYWYRQILGQGPELLVQFQDESVVDDSQLPKDRFSAERLKGVDSTLKIQPAELGDSAMYLCASSSQGGGNEQFFGPGTRLTVL.

This clonotype was counted a few times. The chain has TRBV19 and TRBJ2-3, with D perhaps assigned TRBD1 or TRBD2 (7 bases each). The CDR3 consists of 16 residues. The germline V gene encodes CDR1 LNHDA and CDR2 SQIVND (reference sequence). Trimming took 7 bases from V and 3 from J, leaving 20 bases between them. The CDR3 DNA reads as TGTGCCAGTACAGCGCAGGGGGGGCGTGGGACAGATACGCAGTATTTT. It codes for CASTAQGGRGTDTQYF.

This clonotype was seen ten or more times. This chain links TRBV6-5 with TRBJ2-1; maybe TRBD1 (6 bases). Germline values: CDR1 MNHEY, CDR2 SVGAGI. Trimming left V 8 bases short and J 4 bases short, with 9 bases between. The CDR3 runs to 12 residues. The CDR3: CASRDTYNEQFF. As DNA, the CDR3 is TGTGCCAGCCGGGACACGTACAATGAGCAGTTCTTC.

The rearrangement uses TRBV5-4 and TRBJ2-7, with TRBD1 matching 8 bases. The junction had 8 bases not matched to a gene; V was cut back by 0 bases and J by 6 bases. The CDR3 is 15 amino acids. Germline V gene lookup returns CDR1 SGHNT and CDR2 YYREEE (reference sequence). The CDR3 sequence: CASSLVDRGGSEQYF. In DNA form, the CDR3 reads TGTGCCAGCAGCTTGGTCGACAGGGGTGGCTCCGAGCAGTACTTC.

In this sample, this clonotype turned up many times. The V call is TRBV27, the J call TRBJ2-1; 10 nucleotides line up with TRBD2. The CDR3 covers 15 residues. V lost 5 bases, J lost 5 bases, and 6 bases stayed unmatched. The germline V gene has CDR1 MNHEY and CDR2 SMNVEV (reference sequence). The CDR3 bases are TGTGCCAGCAGTCCGGGACTAGCGCCGAACAATGAGCAGTTCTTC. Residues: CASSPGLAPNNEQFF.

The chain recombines TRBV18 with TRBJ1-1; D is unresolved. CDR3 size: 11 residues. V lost 3 bases and J lost 6, with 5 bases in between. Germline assignment: CDR1 KGHSH and CDR2 LQKENI. CDR3 DNA: TGTGCCAGCTCACCGGGAGCTGAAGCTTTCTTT. Translating gives CASSPGAEAFF.

This clonotype was detected only a few times. The chain recombines TRBV6-6 with TRBJ2-3, with 8 bases lining up with TRBD2. The junction had 2 bases not matched to a gene; V was cut back by 2 bases and J by 4 bases. Germline CDR1 MNHNY, CDR2 SVGAGI (reference sequence). The CDR3 has 14 amino acids. This chain's CDR3 is CASSYLGGADTQYF. The DNA of the CDR3 is TGTGCCAGCAGTTACCTCGGGGGGGCAGATACGCAGTATTTT.

Only a few counts were recorded for this clonotype. This CDR3 is CSSLGGNSGNTIYF. Written as DNA, the CDR3 is TGCAGTTCCCTGGGGGGTAACTCAGGAAACACCATATATTTT. This sequence joins TRBV20-1 and TRBJ1-3, with D possibly being TRBD1 (5 bases). The CDR3 runs 14 residues. Trimming shortened V by 8 bases and J by 4 bases, and 18 bases separated the two germline ends. Germline-derived CDR1 and CDR2 are DFQATT and SNEGSKA (reference sequence).

J is TRBJ2-1 and V is TRBV4-2; 8 bases fit TRBD1. Trimming removed 1 base from V and 5 bases from J; junction bases left unmatched: 7. The CDR3 runs to 16 residues. Germline V gene data show CDR1 as LGHNA and CDR2 as YNFKEQ. The CDR3, as DNA: TGTGCCAGCAGCCAAGCCGGGACAGGTCGCAACAATGAGCAGTTCTTC. This encodes CASSQAGTGRNNEQFF.

The rearrangement joins TRBV5-4 to TRBJ2-7, with 9 bases that match TRBD1. The J segment lost 5 bases and the V segment lost 4 bases, leaving 4 bases of the junction unmatched. The CDR3 is 13 amino acids. Germline V gene data show CDR1 as SGHNT and CDR2 as YYREEE (reference sequence). The CDR3 loop reads CASSKQGADEQYV. In DNA, the CDR3 is TGTGCCAGCAGCAAACAGGGGGCGGACGAGCAGTACGTC.

CDR3 coding DNA: TGCAGCGTTGGGACAGGGGTTCCTGATGAAGCTTTCTTT. Translated, it gives CSVGTGVPDEAFF. V is TRBV29-1 and J is TRBJ1-1; 9 bases fit TRBD1. CDR1 SQVTM and CDR2 ANQGSEA come from the germline V gene. This CDR3 region has 13 residues. Losses at the gene ends were 4 bases for V and 7 bases for J; bases not matched to a gene: 7. Full variable domain (remainder filled in from reference TRBV29-1 and TRBJ1-1): SAVISQKPSRDICQRGTSLTIQCQVDSQVTMMFWYRQQPGQSLTLIATANQGSEATYESGFVIDKFPISRPNLTFSTLTVSNMSPEDSSIYLCSVGTGVPDEAFFGQGTRLTVV.

This chain joins TRBV27 and TRBJ2-1; D gene uncertain. The CDR3 is made up of 14 amino acids. Germline V CDR1 and CDR2: MNHEY, SMNVEV (reference sequence). Trimming took 0 bases from V and 7 from J, leaving 10 bases between them. CDR3 amino acids: CASSLSRMGNEQFF. The CDR3, as DNA: TGTGCCAGCAGTTTATCACGCATGGGAAATGAGCAGTTCTTC.

The chain combines TRBV10-2 with TRBJ1-1; TRBD1 is a possible D gene (5 bases). The CDR3 has 18 residues. CDR1 and CDR2 (germline): WSHSY, SAAADI. The V and J ends lost 5 bases and 2 bases respectively, with 24 bases between them. Written as DNA, the CDR3 is TGCGCCAGCAGTTTTCCCGGCCGTATGGGGGTGATAAACACTGAAGCTTTCTTT. Encoded protein: CASSFPGRMGVINTEAFF.

This clonotype came up a few times. The rearrangement links TRBV6-6 to TRBJ2-3; D perhaps matches TRBD2 (5 bases). V was clipped by 5 bases and J by 0 bases, with 15 bases between them. The CDR3 totals 16 residues. From germline, CDR1 is MNHNY and CDR2 SVGAGI (reference sequence). This CDR3 reads CASSRWTVSSTDTQYF. The CDR3 DNA reads as TGTGCCAGCAGTCGCTGGACTGTGTCTAGCACAGATACGCAGTATTTT.

The chain recombines TRBV20-1 with TRBJ2-3, with a weak D call TRBD2 (7 bases). Trimming shortened V by 4 bases and J by 5 bases, and 13 bases separated the two germline ends. CDR3 length equals 13 residues. Germline CDR1 is DFQATT and CDR2 is SNEGSKA (reference sequence). DNA for the CDR3: TGCAGTGCTAAAGAAGGGGGGGGAGATACGCAGTATTTT. It specifies CSAKEGGGDTQYF.

This clonotype turned up a few times. The chain has TRBV12-3 or TRBV12-4 and TRBJ2-5, with 7 bases aligning to TRBD1. CDR3 length equals 16 residues. Trimming removed 6 bases from V and 1 base from J; junction bases left unmatched: 11. The CDR3 is CASSQPGQRIQETQYF. As DNA, the CDR3 is TGTGCCAGCAGCCAACCGGGACAGCGTATCCAAGAGACCCAGTACTTC.